Below are 8 T cell receptor beta chains sequenced from a single sample in a study of T cell repertoires in cytomegalovirus infection (dated by TCRdb to the late 2010s). The treatment or condition label, as the study defines it: in vitro stimulation with specific CMV peptide epitopes to enrich CMV-specific T cells. The antigens for these receptors are not known. This sample was sequenced with an Illumina HiSeq 1500. TCRdb reprocessing: public reads trimmed at Q25 with fastp, clones called with MiXCR, in-frame beta chains kept. Each record represents a unique CDR3 protein, reported with the most common genes and DNA among its rows. The sample includes 900,000 to 950,000 distinct CDR3 sequences, with roughly 31% observed a single time. Jointly, the top ten make up more than 13% of the sample. This specimen was cultured CD8+ T cells from PBMCs, taken from culture after CMV antigen stimulation. These receptors were taken from a human donor in good health (CMV status not recorded). Some clones in this sample may be carry-over from other donors' samples.

The V gene is TRBV24-1, the J gene TRBJ2-1; D is unresolved. Trimming pared 4 bases from V and 2 bases from J, leaving 5 bases between. Per the germline V gene, CDR1 is KGHDR and CDR2 is SFDVKD. The CDR3 contains 13 residues. As DNA, the CDR3 is TGTGCCACCAGTGACCGGACCTACAATGAGCAGTTCTTC. It yields the protein CATSDRTYNEQFF.

The chain is built from TRBV20-1 and TRBJ2-7; TRBD1 agrees at 12 bases. The CDR3 covers 15 residues. The J segment lost 2 bases and the V segment lost 3 bases, leaving 5 bases of the junction unmatched. Germline CDR1 is DFQATT and CDR2 is SNEGSKA (reference sequence). The CDR3 sequence: CSASPGTGGPYEQYF. The CDR3 nucleotides are TGCAGTGCTAGTCCCGGGACAGGGGGCCCCTACGAGCAGTACTTC.

A few counts support this clonotype. The CDR3 sequence is CSARDEWSRTEAFF. CDR3 DNA: TGCAGTGCTAGAGATGAATGGTCGCGCACTGAAGCTTTCTTT. The chain carries TRBV20-1 and TRBJ1-1; the D is unclear. The CDR3 runs to 14 residues. Per germline, CDR1 DFQATT and CDR2 SNEGSKA (reference sequence). Trimming cost V 0 bases and J 4 bases, with 12 bases left between them.

V gene TRBV6-6 combines with J gene TRBJ2-2, with D tentatively TRBD1 (6 bases). Trimming pared 4 bases from V and 4 bases from J, leaving 10 bases between. This CDR3 contains 14 residues. Germline V gene sequence: CDR1 MNHNY, CDR2 SVGAGI (reference sequence). The DNA of the CDR3 is TGTGCCAGCAGTTGGCAGGGGATCACCGGGGAGCTGTTTTTT. Translated: CASSWQGITGELFF.

The chain employs TRBV2 and TRBJ2-1; D gene unclear. Germline lookup yields CDR1 SNHLY and CDR2 FYNNEI. V gave up 5 bases and J gave up 0 bases, with 14 bases separating them. This CDR3 has 16 residues. The CDR3 sequence is CASSLTWASSYNEQFF. The CDR3 nucleotides read TGTGCCAGCAGTCTTACTTGGGCTAGCTCCTACAATGAGCAGTTCTTC.

V and J are TRBV7-8 and TRBJ1-4, with D tentatively TRBD1 (6 bases). Trimming removed 5 bases at V and 5 bases at J, with 12 bases between. The CDR3 has 14 amino acids. Germline CDR1 SGHVS, CDR2 FQNEAQ. The CDR3 nucleotides read TGTGCCAGCAGCGCACAGGGAAGAAATGAAAAACTGTTTTTT. Translated, it gives CASSAQGRNEKLFF.

This clonotype was detected only a few times. The genes are TRBV7-6 and TRBJ2-3; 8 bases fit TRBD2. The V segment lost 2 bases and the J segment 5 bases; nucleotides outside the gene matches: 6. The CDR3 is 15 amino acids. CDR1 SGHVS and CDR2 FNYEAQ come from the germline V gene. In DNA, the CDR3 is TGTGCCAGCAGCTTACAAGCGGGGGTCAGAGATACGCAGTATTTT. Its translation is CASSLQAGVRDTQYF.

The J gene is TRBJ2-6, the V gene TRBV6-6, with 8 bases that match TRBD2. Unmatched junction bases numbered 20, after V lost 5 bases and J lost 5 bases. Germline-derived CDR1 and CDR2 are MNHNY and SVGAGI (reference sequence). The CDR3 is 20 amino acids. This chain's CDR3 is CASSPRRGAGDEVWANVLTF. CDR3 DNA sequence: TGTGCCAGCAGTCCACGCAGAGGAGCGGGAGACGAAGTCTGGGCCAACGTCCTGACTTTC.